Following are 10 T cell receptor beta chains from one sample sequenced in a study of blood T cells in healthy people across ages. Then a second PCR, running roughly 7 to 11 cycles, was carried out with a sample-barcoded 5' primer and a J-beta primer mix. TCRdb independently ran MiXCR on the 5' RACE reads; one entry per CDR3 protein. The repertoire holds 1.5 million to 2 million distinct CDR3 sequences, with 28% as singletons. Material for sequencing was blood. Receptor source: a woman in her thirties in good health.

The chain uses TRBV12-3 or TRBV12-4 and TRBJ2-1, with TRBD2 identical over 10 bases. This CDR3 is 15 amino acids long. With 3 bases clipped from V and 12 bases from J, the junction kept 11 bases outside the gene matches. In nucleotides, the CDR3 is TGTGCCAGCAGTTTGGTGGCTAGCGGGAGTCATGGGCAGTTCTTC. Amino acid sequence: CASSLVASGSHGQFF.

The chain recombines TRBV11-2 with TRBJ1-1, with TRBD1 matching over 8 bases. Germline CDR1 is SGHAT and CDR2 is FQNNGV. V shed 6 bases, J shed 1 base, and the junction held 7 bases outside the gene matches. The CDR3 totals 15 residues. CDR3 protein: CASSDRTGQNTEAFF. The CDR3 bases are TGTGCCAGCAGTGACCGGACAGGGCAGAACACTGAAGCTTTCTTT.

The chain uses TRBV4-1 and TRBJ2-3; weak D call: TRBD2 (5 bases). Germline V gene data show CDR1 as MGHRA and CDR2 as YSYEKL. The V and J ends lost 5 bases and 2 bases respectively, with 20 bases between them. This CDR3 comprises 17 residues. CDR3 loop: CASSWTPGKNPTDTQYF. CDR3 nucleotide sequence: TGCGCCAGCAGCTGGACCCCGGGAAAAAACCCCACAGATACGCAGTATTTT.

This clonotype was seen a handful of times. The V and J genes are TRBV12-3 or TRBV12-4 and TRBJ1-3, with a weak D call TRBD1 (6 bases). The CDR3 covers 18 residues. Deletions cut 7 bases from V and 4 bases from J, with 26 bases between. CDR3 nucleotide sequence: TGTGCCAGCATCGCCTGGTCGGGACACATGGGAGGAGGAAACACCATATATTTT. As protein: CASIAWSGHMGGGNTIYF.

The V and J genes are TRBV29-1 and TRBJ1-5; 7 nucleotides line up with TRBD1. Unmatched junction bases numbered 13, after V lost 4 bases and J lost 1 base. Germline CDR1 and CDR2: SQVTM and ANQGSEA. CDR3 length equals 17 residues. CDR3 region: CSVAGETGIGSNQPQHF. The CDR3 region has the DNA TGCAGCGTTGCTGGAGAGACAGGGATAGGCAGCAATCAGCCCCAGCATTTT.

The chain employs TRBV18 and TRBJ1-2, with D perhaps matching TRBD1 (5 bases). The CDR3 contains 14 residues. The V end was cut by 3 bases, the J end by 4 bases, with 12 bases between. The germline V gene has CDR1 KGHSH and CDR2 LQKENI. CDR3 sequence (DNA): TGTGCCAGCTCACCGCCTGAGGGGACCTATGGCTACACCTTC. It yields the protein CASSPPEGTYGYTF.

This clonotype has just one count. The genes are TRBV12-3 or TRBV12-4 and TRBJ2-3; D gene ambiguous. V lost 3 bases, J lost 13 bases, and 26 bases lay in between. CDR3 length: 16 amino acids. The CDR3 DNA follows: TGTGCCAGCAGTTTCGACGTTGCGACCAGCACAGATGCGGAGTATTTT. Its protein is CASSFDVATSTDAEYF.

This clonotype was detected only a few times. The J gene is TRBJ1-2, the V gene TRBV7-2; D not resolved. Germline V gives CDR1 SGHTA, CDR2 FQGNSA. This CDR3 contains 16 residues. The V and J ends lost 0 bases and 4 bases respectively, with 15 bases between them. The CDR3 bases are TGTGCCAGCAGCTTAGCGGTAGCAAGCTTTAGCTATGGCTACACCTTC. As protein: CASSLAVASFSYGYTF.

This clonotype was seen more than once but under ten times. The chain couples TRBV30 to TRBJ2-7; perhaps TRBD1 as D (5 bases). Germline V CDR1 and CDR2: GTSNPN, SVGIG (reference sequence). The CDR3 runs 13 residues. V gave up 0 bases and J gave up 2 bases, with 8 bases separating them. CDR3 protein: CAWSVGAAYEQYF. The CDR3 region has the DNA TGTGCCTGGAGTGTAGGGGCGGCCTACGAGCAGTACTTC.

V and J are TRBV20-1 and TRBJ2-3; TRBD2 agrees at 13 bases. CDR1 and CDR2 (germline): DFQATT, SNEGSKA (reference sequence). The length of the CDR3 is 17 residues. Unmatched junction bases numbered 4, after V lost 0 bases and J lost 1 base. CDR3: CSARDLTSGGRTDTQYF. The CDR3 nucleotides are TGCAGTGCTAGAGATCTGACTAGCGGGGGGCGCACAGATACGCAGTATTTT.